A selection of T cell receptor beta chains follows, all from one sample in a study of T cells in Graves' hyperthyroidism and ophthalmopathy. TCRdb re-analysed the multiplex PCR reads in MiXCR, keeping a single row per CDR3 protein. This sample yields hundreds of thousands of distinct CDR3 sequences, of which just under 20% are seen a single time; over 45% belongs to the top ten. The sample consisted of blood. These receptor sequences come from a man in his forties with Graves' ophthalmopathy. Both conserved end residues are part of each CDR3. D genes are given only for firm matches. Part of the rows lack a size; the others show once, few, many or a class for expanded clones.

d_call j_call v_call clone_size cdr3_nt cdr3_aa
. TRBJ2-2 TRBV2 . TGTGCCAGCACCGAAGGTCTCGGAAACACCGGGGAGCTGTTTTTT CASTEGLGNTGELFF
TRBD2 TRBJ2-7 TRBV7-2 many TGTGCCAGCAGCTCACACTTTAGCGGGAGGGCCGTCGACGAGCAGTACTTC CASSSHFSGRAVDEQYF
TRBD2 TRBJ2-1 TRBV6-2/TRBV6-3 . TGTGCCACGGGACTAGCGGGAGGAGGCGAGCAGTTCTTC CATGLAGGGEQFF
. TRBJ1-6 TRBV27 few TGTGCCAGCAGTTACAGACAGGACTCGAGCTCCTATAATTCACCCCTCCACTTT CASSYRQDSSSYNSPLHF
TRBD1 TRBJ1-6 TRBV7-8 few TGTGCCAGCAGCTATGACAGGGTGGGTTCACCCCTCCACTTT CASSYDRVGSPLHF
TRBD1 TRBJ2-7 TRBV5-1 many TGCGCCAGCAGACCCGGGACAGGGGGCGTAATGGACGAGCAGTACTTC CASRPGTGGVMDEQYF
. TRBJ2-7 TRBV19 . TGTGCCAGTAGTCAAGTCGGCCAGATTTCTTCAACCTACGAGCAGTACTTC CASSQVGQISSTYEQYF
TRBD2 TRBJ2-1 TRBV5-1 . TGCGCCAGCAGCCAAACTAGCGGGGCAAGTTTTTACTATGAGCAGTTCTTC CASSQTSGASFYYEQFF
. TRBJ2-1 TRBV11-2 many TGTGCCAGCAGCTTCCCTACGGGGGTAGCGGAGAGCTCCTACAATGAGCAGTTCTTC CASSFPTGVAESSYNEQFF
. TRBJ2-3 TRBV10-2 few TGCGCCAGCCTTGACAGGGAGGGGTTTGGCACAGATACGCAGTATTTT CASLDREGFGTDTQYF
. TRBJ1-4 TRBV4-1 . TGCGCCAGCAGCCACGGACGGAGTAGAAATGAAAAACTGTTTTTT CASSHGRSRNEKLFF
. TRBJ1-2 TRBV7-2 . TGTGCCAGCAGCTTAGTCCCAGGGGAAAACTATGGCTACACCTTC CASSLVPGENYGYTF
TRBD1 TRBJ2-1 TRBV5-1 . TGCGCCAGCAGCCCTGGACAGGGGCTGGTCGGTGAGCAGTTCTTC CASSPGQGLVGEQFF
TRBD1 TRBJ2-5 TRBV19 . TGTGCCAGTAGTGACAGGGGTTATACGAAGACCCAGTACTTC CASSDRGYTKTQYF
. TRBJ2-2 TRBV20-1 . TGCAGTACCTCCCCGCGGGTCGGCGGGGAGCTGTTTTTT CSTSPRVGGELFF
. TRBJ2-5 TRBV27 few TGTGCCAGCAGCCTAGGGTACGGGGGACGAGAGACCCAGTACTTC CASSLGYGGRETQYF
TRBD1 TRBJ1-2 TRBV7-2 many TGTGCCAGCAGCTTAGGCGGGGACAGGGGCTATGGCTACACCTTC CASSLGGDRGYGYTF
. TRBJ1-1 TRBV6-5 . TGTGCCAGCAGTTACGCAGGGGTCTCGAACACTGAAGCTTTCTTT CASSYAGVSNTEAFF
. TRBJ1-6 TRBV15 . TGTGCCACCACCCAGGGTGGAGGGATGAATTCACCCCTCCACTTT CATTQGGGMNSPLHF
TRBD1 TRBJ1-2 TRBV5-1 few TGCGCCAGCAGCTTGCGACCACAGGGGATAGATGGCTACACCTTC CASSLRPQGIDGYTF
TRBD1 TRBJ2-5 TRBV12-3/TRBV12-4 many TGTGCCAGCCCCGCACGTTGGGACAGGGGTATCAGAGAGACCCAGTACTTC CASPARWDRGIRETQYF
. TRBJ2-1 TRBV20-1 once TGCAGTGCTAGCGTCACAGAGAGCTCCTACAATGAGCAGTTCTTC CSASVTESSYNEQFF
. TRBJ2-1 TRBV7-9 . TGTGCCAGCAGCCCCTTTGGGGCAGGTAATGAGCAGTTCTTC CASSPFGAGNEQFF
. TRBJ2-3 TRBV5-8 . TGTGCCAGCAGCTTAGTGTACGGCGAATTGCCAGATACGCAGTATTTT CASSLVYGELPDTQYF
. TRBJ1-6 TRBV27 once TGTGCCAGCAGTGGACGGGAAATGCGGTCACCCCTCCACTTT CASSGREMRSPLHF
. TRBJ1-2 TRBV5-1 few TGCGCCAGCAGCTTGGGGGCAACCGGGGCAGCTAACTATGGCTACACCTTC CASSLGATGAANYGYTF
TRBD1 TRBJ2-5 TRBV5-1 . TGCGCCAGCAGCTGGGCCGGGACAGGAGAGACCCAGTACTTC CASSWAGTGETQYF
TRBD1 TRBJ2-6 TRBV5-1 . TGCGCCAGCAGCTCGCCCGACAGGGTGGTTTCAAATGGGGCCAACGTCCTGACTTTC CASSSPDRVVSNGANVLTF
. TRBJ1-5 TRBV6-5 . TGTGCCAGCAGTTTATTATTCGGGGGCAATCAGCCCCAGCATTTT CASSLLFGGNQPQHF
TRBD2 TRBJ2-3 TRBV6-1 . TGTGCCAGCAGTGAAATAGGGGCGGGAGGGCCAGGAGATACGCAGTATTTT CASSEIGAGGPGDTQYF
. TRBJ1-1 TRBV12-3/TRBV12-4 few TGTGCCAGCAGTTCCCCCGAGATTTACACTGAAGCTTTCTTT CASSSPEIYTEAFF
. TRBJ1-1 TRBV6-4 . TGTGCCAGCAGTGAGTCGGATGGACAGTTTGTACAGATGAACACTGAAGCTTTCTTT CASSESDGQFVQMNTEAFF
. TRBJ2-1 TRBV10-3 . TGTGCCATCAGTGAGTCGGCCCAGCAGTTCTTC CAISESAQQFF
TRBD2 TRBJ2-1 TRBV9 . TGTGCCAGCAGCTACCTAGCGGGGAGCTCCTACAATGAGCAGTTCTTC CASSYLAGSSYNEQFF
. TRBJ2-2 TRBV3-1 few TGTGCCAGCAGCCAGGGATACCGGGAGCTGTTTTTT CASSQGYRELFF
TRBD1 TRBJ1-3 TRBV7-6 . TGTGCCAGCAGCTTAGGACAGGGAGGCGGTTATGGAAACACCATATATTTT CASSLGQGGGYGNTIYF
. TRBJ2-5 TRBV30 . TGTGCCTGGATCCGGGACATTGGGGAGACCCAGTACTTC CAWIRDIGETQYF
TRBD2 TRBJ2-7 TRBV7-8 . TGTGCCACCGGTTTAGCGGGAGACAGCTACGAGCAGTACTTC CATGLAGDSYEQYF
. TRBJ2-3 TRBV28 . TGTGCCAGCGAATTAGGGACCACAGATACGCAGTATTTT CASELGTTDTQYF
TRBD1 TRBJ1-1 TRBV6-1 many TGTGCCAGCAGTCCAGGGGGTGGGAACACTGAAGCTTTCTTT CASSPGGGNTEAFF
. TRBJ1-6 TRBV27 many TGTGCCAGCAGTTTATCGATGGGGCCCCTCCACTTT CASSLSMGPLHF
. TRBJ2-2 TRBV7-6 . TGTGCCAGCAGCTTAGAGCCCAGCGTGGGAACCGGGGAGCTGTTTTTT CASSLEPSVGTGELFF
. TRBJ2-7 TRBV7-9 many TGTGCCAGCAGCCCACCCGGACAGCCCTACGAGCAGTACTTC CASSPPGQPYEQYF